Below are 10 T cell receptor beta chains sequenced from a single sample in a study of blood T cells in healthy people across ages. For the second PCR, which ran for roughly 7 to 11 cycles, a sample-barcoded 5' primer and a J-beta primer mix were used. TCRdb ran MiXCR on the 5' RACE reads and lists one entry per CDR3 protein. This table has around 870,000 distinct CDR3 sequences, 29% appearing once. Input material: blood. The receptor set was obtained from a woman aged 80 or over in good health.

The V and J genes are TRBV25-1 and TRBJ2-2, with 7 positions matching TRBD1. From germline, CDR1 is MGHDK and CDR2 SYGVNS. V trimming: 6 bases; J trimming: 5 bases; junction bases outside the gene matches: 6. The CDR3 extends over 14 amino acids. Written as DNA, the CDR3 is TGTGCCAGCAGACCACAGGGGTATACCGGGGAGCTGTTTTTT. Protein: CASRPQGYTGELFF.

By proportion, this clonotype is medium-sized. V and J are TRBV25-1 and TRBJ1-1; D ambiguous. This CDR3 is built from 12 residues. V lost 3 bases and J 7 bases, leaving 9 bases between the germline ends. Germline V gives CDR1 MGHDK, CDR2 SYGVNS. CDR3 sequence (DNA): TGTGCCAGCAGTGATTTTCAGCTTGAAGCTTTCTTT. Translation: CASSDFQLEAFF. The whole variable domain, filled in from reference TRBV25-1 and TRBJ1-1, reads EADIYQTPRYLVIGTGKKITLECSQTMGHDKMYWYQQDPGMELHLIHYSYGVNSTEKGDLSSESTVSRIRTEHFPLTLESARPSHTSQYLCASSDFQLEAFFGQGTRLTVV.

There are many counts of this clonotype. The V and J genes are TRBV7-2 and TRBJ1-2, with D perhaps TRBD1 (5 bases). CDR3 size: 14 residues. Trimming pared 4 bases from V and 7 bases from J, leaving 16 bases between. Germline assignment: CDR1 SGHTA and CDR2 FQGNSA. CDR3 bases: TGTGCCAGCAGCTCACCCACAGGAGTGGGTGGCTACACCTTC. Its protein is CASSSPTGVGGYTF.

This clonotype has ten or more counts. CDR3 DNA sequence: TGCAGCGTTGAAGGGGGAGGGGGCAGCGACTATGGCTACACCTTC. Protein product: CSVEGGGGSDYGYTF. The rearrangement uses TRBV29-1 and TRBJ1-2, with 7 positions matching TRBD1. Germline CDR1 SQVTM, CDR2 ANQGSEA. The CDR3 length is 15 residues. The V segment lost 1 base and the J segment 3 bases; nucleotides outside the gene matches: 8.

CDR3 amino acids: CAIRRAGSEQFF. The CDR3 DNA sequence: TGTGCCATCAGGCGAGCGGGGTCTGAGCAGTTCTTC. The chain links TRBV10-3 to TRBJ2-1, with TRBD2 matching 7 bases. The CDR3 has 12 residues. J lost 9 bases, V lost 6 bases, and 5 bases had no gene match. CDR1 and CDR2 from the germline V gene are ENHRY and SYGVKD.

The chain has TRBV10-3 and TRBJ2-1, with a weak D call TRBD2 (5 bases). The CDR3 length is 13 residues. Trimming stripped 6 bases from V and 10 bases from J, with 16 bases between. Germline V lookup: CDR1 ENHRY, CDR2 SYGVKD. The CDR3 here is CAIRDPRGSEQFF. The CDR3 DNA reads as TGTGCCATCAGGGACCCCCGGGGAAGCGAGCAGTTCTTC.

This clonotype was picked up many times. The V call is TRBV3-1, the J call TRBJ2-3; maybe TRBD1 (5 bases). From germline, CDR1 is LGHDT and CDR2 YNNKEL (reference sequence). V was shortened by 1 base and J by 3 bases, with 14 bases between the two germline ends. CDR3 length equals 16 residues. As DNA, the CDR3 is TGTGCCAGCAGCCAAGGCAGGGTTCTTAGGACAGATACGCAGTATTTT. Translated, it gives CASSQGRVLRTDTQYF.

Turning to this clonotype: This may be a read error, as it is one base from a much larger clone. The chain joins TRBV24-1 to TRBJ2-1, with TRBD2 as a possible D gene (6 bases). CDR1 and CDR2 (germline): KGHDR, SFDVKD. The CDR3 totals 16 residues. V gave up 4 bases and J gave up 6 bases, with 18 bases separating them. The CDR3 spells CATSEPPGSQANEQFF. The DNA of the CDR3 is TGTGCCACCAGTGAACCTCCCGGGAGCCAGGCCAATGAGCAGTTCTTC.

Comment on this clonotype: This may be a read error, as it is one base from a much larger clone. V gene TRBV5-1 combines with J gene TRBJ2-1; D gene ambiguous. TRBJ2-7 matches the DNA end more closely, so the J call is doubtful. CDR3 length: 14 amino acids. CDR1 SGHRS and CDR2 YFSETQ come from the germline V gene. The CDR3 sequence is CASSLPGNGNEQYF. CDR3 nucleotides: TGCGCCAGCAGCTTACCAGGTAATGGCAATGAGCAGTACTTC.

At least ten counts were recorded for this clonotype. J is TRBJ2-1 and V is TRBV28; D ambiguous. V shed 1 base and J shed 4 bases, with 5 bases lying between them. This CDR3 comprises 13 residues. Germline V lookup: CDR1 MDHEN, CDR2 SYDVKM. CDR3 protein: CASSLSEYNEQFF. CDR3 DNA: TGTGCCAGCAGTTTATCCGAATACAATGAGCAGTTCTTC.